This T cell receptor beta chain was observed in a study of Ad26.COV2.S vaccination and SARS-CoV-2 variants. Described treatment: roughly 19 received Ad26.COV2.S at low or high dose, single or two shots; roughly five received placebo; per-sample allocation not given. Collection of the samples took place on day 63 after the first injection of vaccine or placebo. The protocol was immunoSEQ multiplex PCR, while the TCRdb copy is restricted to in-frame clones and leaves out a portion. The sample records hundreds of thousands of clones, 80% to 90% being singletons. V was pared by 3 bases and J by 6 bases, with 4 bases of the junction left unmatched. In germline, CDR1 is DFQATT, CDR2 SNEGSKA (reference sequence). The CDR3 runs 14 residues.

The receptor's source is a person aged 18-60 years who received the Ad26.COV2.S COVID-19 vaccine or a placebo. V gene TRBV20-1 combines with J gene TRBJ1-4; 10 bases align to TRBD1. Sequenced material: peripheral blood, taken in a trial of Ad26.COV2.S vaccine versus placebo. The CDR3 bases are TGCAGTGCTAGTTCCGGGACAGGGGATGAAAAACTGTTTTTT. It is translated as CSASSGTGDEKLFF.